This TCR beta chain was sequenced for a study of blood T cells in healthy people across ages (dated by TCRdb to 2015 to 2017). Regarding the complete study: Template switching captured roughly one uniquely barcoded TCR beta cDNA molecule per two T cells in model experiments. To track age-related changes in TCR beta repertoire diversity, the study relied on deep sequencing normalized with unique cDNA molecular identifiers. The donors were divided into four age groups: young (average around 16 years), middle-aged (roughly 40), aged (approximately 62) and long-lived (roughly 88). To avoid experimental bias, donors of different ages were distributed randomly across sequencing lanes. Using the same blood draw, the study looked at two additional independent replicas of 1 million unique cDNA reads for two donors, one aged 18 to 30 and the other aged 80 or older. Summary of the overall study and its limitations: A strong correlation was found between observed TCR beta diversity and the percentage of naive T cells measured by flow cytometry. Conclusive comparison of naive and antigen-experienced compartments was prevented by the profiling of bulk unsorted PBMCs. As age increased, observed TCR beta diversity per million T cells dropped in a roughly linear way, and a significant reduction was already evident by age 40. Total diversity estimates from one million sequenced T cells were considered lower bounds and underestimates. The long-lived group showed more naive CD4+ T cells, fewer expanded clones and increased TCR diversity than the aged group, suggesting age selection. Donor CMV infection status was unknown, potentially confounding age-related changes in expanded clonotypes.

Concerning this clonotype: Its target antigen remains unknown. Base quality data are lacking; no much larger clone is found one base away.

The approximately 39 donors, aged about 6 to 100 years, were systemically healthy Caucasian individuals from Russia. About 10 milliliters of peripheral blood were collected from each donor into EDTA-treated Vacutainer tubes. Ficoll-Paque density-gradient centrifugation was used to isolate PBMCs, with at least 6.5 million per sample. Total RNA, at least 5.5 micrograms per sample, was extracted from PBMCs with Trizol reagent. The percentages of naive CD45RAhigh/CD27high T cells were determined by flow cytometry on a PBMC aliquot from every donor. Per the germline V gene, SGHTA is the CDR1 and FQGNSA is the CDR2. Including cysteine and phenylalanine, the CDR3 has 18 amino acids. Only CDR3 DNA is held: 54 bases, read in frame from base 1. The V end gives up 5 bases and the J end 4 bases, leaving 13 bases in the junction not matched to a gene. Libraries were constructed by 5' RACE. Sequencing relied on an Illumina HiSeq 2500. A second PCR of about 7 to 12 cycles was run with a J-beta primer mix and a sample-barcoded 5' primer. Each TCR beta cDNA molecule received a unique molecular identifier from a template-switch 5' adaptor carrying 12 random nucleotides. Each sample yielded at least 3 million CDR3-containing paired-end reads. First-strand cDNA was synthesized from all RNA with the Mint cDNA synthesis kit, primed by a TRBC-specific oligonucleotide. Following uracil-DNA glycosylase treatment, all cDNA underwent a first 18-cycle PCR with the universal primers M1SS and BC2_uni_R. The source study handled its data this way. For normalization, 1 million high-quality reads were randomly selected from each sample, with every read carrying a distinct molecular identifier. Reads with shared molecular identifiers were discarded instead of being binned into consensus sequences. MiTCR, set to a Q25 quality threshold and the strictest error-elimination algorithm, was used for CDR3 identification, clonotype clustering and error correction. A nonparametric unseen species model using Euler transformation provided a lower-bound estimate of total TCR beta diversity. TCRdb redid the processing of the public reads, applying fastp at Q25 and MiXCR, and retained in-frame beta chains. Here each entry gathers all rows of one CDR3 protein and keeps the most common genes and DNA. It is TCRdb's table, rather than the study itself, that gives the V and J calls and clone size. The table for this sample lists about 1.7 million distinct CDR3 sequences; roughly 27% of them were counted only once. 7.7% of the sample rests with the top ten.

The source material was blood. The sequence derives from a woman under 40 in good health. The chain is assembled from TRBV7-2 and TRBJ2-1, with TRBD2 identical over 11 junction bases. The sequenced DNA: TGTGCCAGCAGCCCTTTCGGTAGCGGGGGGGCCGGTTACAATGAGCAGTTCTTC. It translates to CASSPFGSGGAGYNEQFF.